One sample yielded the 15 T cell receptor beta chains listed below, sequenced in a study of OX40 agonist ivuxolimab in advanced cancers. Sequenced by immunoSEQ multiplex PCR; TCRdb stores in-frame clones only, minus some. The sample carries fewer than 70,000 clones, approximately 88% recorded once. The sample here was CD4+ or CD8+ T cells sorted from blood, taken in a trial of the OX40 agonist ivuxolimab. All receptors derive from an adult with an advanced solid tumor such as melanoma, head and neck, liver or kidney cancer.

The rearrangement links TRBV28 to TRBJ1-2; 7 positions match TRBD1. The ends lost 6 bases at V and 5 bases at J; junction bases unmatched: 12. Germline V gene lookup returns CDR1 MDHEN and CDR2 SYDVKM. The CDR3 contains 15 residues. The CDR3 DNA is TGTGCCAGCAGCCCAACCCCGGACAGGAGATATGGCTACACCTTC. It translates to CASSPTPDRRYGYTF.

The chain combines TRBV23-1 with TRBJ2-2; the D gene is possibly TRBD1 (5 bases). TRBV23-1 is annotated as an ORF whose role is uncertain. V was trimmed by 2 bases and J by 1 base, leaving 8 bases between them. The CDR3 contains 15 residues. This CDR3 reads CASSQTGGNTGELFF. The CDR3 DNA reads as TGCGCCAGCAGTCAAACAGGCGGGAACACCGGGGAGCTGTTTTTT.

The gene calls are TRBV27 and TRBJ2-5; TRBD2 matches 7 bases. Germline CDR1 reads MNHEY; CDR2 reads SMNVEV (reference sequence). Losses at the gene ends were 1 base for V and 4 bases for J; bases not matched to a gene: 6. The CDR3 totals 15 residues. The CDR3 here is CASSLWAGELETQYF. CDR3 bases: TGTGCCAGCAGTTTATGGGCGGGAGAATTAGAGACCCAGTACTTC.

V and J are TRBV29-1 and TRBJ1-1, with TRBD1 as a possible D gene (6 bases). CDR3 size: 13 residues. Germline V lookup: CDR1 SQVTM, CDR2 ANQGSEA. Trimming shortened V by 8 bases and J by 13 bases, and 26 bases separated the two germline ends. The DNA for the CDR3 is TGCAGCTCCGCTTCGGACAGCCGATTGAATTATTTCTTT. Its protein product is CSSASDSRLNYFF.

The chain recombines TRBV12-5 with TRBJ2-7, with a tentative D call TRBD2 (6 bases). There are 18 residues in the CDR3. The V gene lost 6 bases and the J gene lost 4 bases, with 28 bases spanning the gap. Germline-derived CDR1 and CDR2 are LGHNT and FRNRAP. CDR3 loop: CASGTTTSPQREQYEQYF. Here the CDR3 DNA reads TGTGCTAGTGGCACCACCACCTCTCCTCAACGGGAGCAGTACGAGCAGTACTTC.

The CDR3 DNA sequence: TGTGCCAGCAGTGTACCTAGCTCGGGGCGGGATGAGCAGTTCTTC. Translation: CASSVPSSGRDEQFF. The J gene is TRBJ2-1, the V gene TRBV2; the D gene could be TRBD1 or TRBD2 (5 bases each). Germline-derived CDR1 and CDR2 are SNHLY and FYNNEI. The CDR3 has 15 residues. Trimming took 4 bases from V and 8 from J, leaving 18 bases between them.

Here the CDR3 reads CASSLRQNSGNTIYF. The CDR3 nucleotides are TGTGCCAGCAGCTTGCGGCAGAACTCTGGAAACACCATATATTTT. J is TRBJ1-3 and V is TRBV11-3; D not certain. V lost 3 bases and J 0 bases, leaving 9 bases between the germline ends. The CDR3 runs 15 residues. CDR1 is SGHNT and CDR2 is YENEEA in the germline V gene.

The gene calls are TRBV9 and TRBJ2-7; TRBD2 is a possible D gene (5 bases). The CDR3 is made up of 14 amino acids. The germline V gene has CDR1 SGDLS and CDR2 YYNGEE. V was cut by 2 bases and J by 2 bases, with 11 bases left in between. CDR3 sequence reads: CASSVDLATYEQYF. CDR3 coding DNA: TGTGCCAGCAGCGTCGATCTAGCAACCTACGAGCAGTACTTC.

The chain links TRBV6-6 to TRBJ1-6; D remains unclear. The CDR3 covers 13 residues. The germline CDR1 and CDR2 sequences are MNHNY and SVGAGI (reference sequence). V was pared by 4 bases and J by 7 bases, with 8 bases between. The CDR3 DNA reads as TGTGCCAGCAGTTTGGGCAGCAATTCACCCCTCCACTTT. Residues: CASSLGSNSPLHF.

This chain uses TRBV27 with TRBJ1-1; D ambiguous. The CDR3 runs to 15 residues. Germline assignment: CDR1 MNHEY and CDR2 SMNVEV (reference sequence). Between the trimmed V and J ends, which lost 2 bases and 7 bases, there was a span of 17 bases. The CDR3 nucleotides are TGTGCCAGCAGTTTAACCCTTTCTGGTCCAATTGAAGCTTTCTTT. It translates to CASSLTLSGPIEAFF.

This chain connects TRBV5-5 to TRBJ2-2, with 11 bases identical to TRBD1. From germline, CDR1 is SGHKS and CDR2 YYEKEE (reference sequence). The ends lost 4 bases at V and 7 bases at J; junction bases unmatched: 9. The CDR3 has 16 amino acids. The CDR3 here is CASSTSGTGGNGELFF. The CDR3 coding sequence is TGTGCCAGCAGCACCTCCGGGACAGGGGGTAACGGGGAGCTGTTTTTT.

The rearrangement uses TRBV9 and TRBJ1-1; no firm D call. The germline V gene has CDR1 SGDLS and CDR2 YYNGEE. The V and J ends lost 1 base and 10 bases respectively, with 14 bases between them. This CDR3 has 13 residues. As DNA, the CDR3 is TGTGCCAGCAGCGTAAACGAGGCGGGCCGAGCTTTCTTT. Protein: CASSVNEAGRAFF. The entire variable domain, with the rest obtained from reference TRBV9 and TRBJ1-1, is as follows: DSGVTQTPKHLITATGQRVTLRCSPRSGDLSVYWYQQSLDQGLQFLIQYYNGEERAKGNILERFSAQQFPDLHSELNLSSLELGDSALYFCASSVNEAGRAFFGQGTRLTVV.

The genes are TRBV6-5 and TRBJ1-5; D is unresolved. The CDR3 is 13 residues long. Trimming stripped 6 bases from V and 1 base from J, with 7 bases between. Germline CDR1 and CDR2: MNHEY and SVGAGI. DNA for the CDR3: TGTGCCAGCAGACGATCCAGCAATCAGCCCCAGCATTTT. This gives the protein CASRRSSNQPQHF.

This chain uses TRBV5-1 with TRBJ2-7; 9 bases match TRBD1. V lost 3 bases and J lost 6; bases outside the gene matches: 7. The CDR3 has 14 amino acids. Germline CDR1 reads SGHRS; CDR2 reads YFSETQ. The chain's CDR3 is CASSYGQGKAEQYF. CDR3 in DNA: TGCGCCAGCAGCTATGGACAGGGGAAGGCCGAGCAGTACTTC.

The chain links TRBV11-3 to TRBJ2-5; a possible D gene is TRBD1 (5 bases). Trimming stripped 4 bases from V and 5 bases from J, with 14 bases between. This CDR3 comprises 14 residues. The germline V gene encodes CDR1 SGHNT and CDR2 YENEEA. The CDR3: CASSSRWAGETQYF. CDR3 DNA sequence: TGTGCCAGCAGCTCTAGGTGGGCAGGGGAGACCCAGTACTTC.